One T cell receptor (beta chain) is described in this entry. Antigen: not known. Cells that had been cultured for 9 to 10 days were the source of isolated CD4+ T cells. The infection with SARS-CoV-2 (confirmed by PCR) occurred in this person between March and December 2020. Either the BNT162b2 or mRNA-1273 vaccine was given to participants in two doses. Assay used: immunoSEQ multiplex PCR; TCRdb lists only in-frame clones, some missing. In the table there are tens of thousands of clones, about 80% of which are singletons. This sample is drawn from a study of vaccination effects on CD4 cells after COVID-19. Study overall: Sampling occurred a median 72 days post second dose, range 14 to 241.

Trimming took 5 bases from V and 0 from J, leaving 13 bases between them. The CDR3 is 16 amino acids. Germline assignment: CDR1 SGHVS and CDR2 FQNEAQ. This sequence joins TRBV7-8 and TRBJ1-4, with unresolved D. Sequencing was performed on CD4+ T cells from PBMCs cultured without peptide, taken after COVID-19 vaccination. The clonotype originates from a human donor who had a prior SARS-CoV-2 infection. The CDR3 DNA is TGTGCCAGCAGCCCCAGCCGGCCCCCAACTAATGAAAAACTGTTTTTT. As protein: CASSPSRPPTNEKLFF.